Listed below are T cell receptor beta chains from one sample, sequenced in a study of blood T cell repertoires in COVID-19. Using immunoSEQ multiplex PCR, the repertoire was profiled, and TCRdb retains in-frame clones only, with some absent. The data show hundreds of thousands of clones, with approximately 90% seen just once and under 2.5% held by the top ten. Input material: PBMCs or T cells enriched from blood (not recorded which). Source of these receptors: a woman aged 18-29 years with acute COVID-19. Each CDR3 is given with its conserved first and last residue. D genes are given only for firm matches. Size tells how often a clone was seen (once, few, many) or the class of an expanded clone, and some rows leave it out.

j_call: TRBJ1-1
d_call: NA
v_call: TRBV19
clone_size: NA
cdr3_aa: CASSILTANTEAFF
cdr3_nt: TGTGCCAGTAGTATATTAACAGCGAACACTGAAGCTTTCTTT

j_call: TRBJ2-5
d_call: TRBD2
v_call: TRBV5-1
clone_size: NA
cdr3_aa: CASSAGLAGASETQYF
cdr3_nt: TGCGCCAGCAGCGCCGGACTAGCGGGAGCATCAGAGACCCAGTACTTC

j_call: TRBJ2-7
d_call: NA
v_call: TRBV20-1
clone_size: NA
cdr3_aa: CSAYDSYEQYF
cdr3_nt: TGCAGTGCCTATGACAGCTACGAGCAGTACTTC

j_call: TRBJ2-3
d_call: TRBD2
v_call: TRBV25-1
clone_size: once
cdr3_aa: CASSEGSGGHRITDTQYF
cdr3_nt: TGTGCCAGCAGTGAAGGGTCGGGGGGTCACCGGATCACAGATACGCAGTATTTT

j_call: TRBJ2-7
d_call: NA
v_call: TRBV6-5
clone_size: NA
cdr3_aa: CAVRQPPSYEQYF
cdr3_nt: TGTGCCGTAAGACAGCCCCCCTCCTACGAGCAGTACTTC

j_call: TRBJ2-2
d_call: NA
v_call: TRBV4-3
clone_size: NA
cdr3_aa: CASSQEYGVTGELFF
cdr3_nt: TGCGCCAGCAGCCAAGAGTACGGGGTCACCGGGGAGCTGTTTTTT

j_call: TRBJ1-2
d_call: NA
v_call: TRBV7-2
clone_size: NA
cdr3_aa: CASSLVLQGADGYTF
cdr3_nt: TGTGCCAGCAGCTTAGTACTGCAGGGCGCGGATGGCTACACCTTC

j_call: TRBJ1-1
d_call: NA
v_call: TRBV5-1
clone_size: NA
cdr3_aa: CASSLGSDRYTEAFF
cdr3_nt: TGCGCCAGCAGCTTGGGTTCCGACAGGTACACTGAAGCTTTCTTT

j_call: TRBJ1-6
d_call: TRBD1
v_call: TRBV11-2
clone_size: once
cdr3_aa: CASSLGTGENSPLHF
cdr3_nt: TGTGCCAGCAGCTTGGGGACAGGTGAAAATTCACCCCTCCACTTT

j_call: TRBJ2-6
d_call: NA
v_call: TRBV30
clone_size: NA
cdr3_aa: CAWKKLAVMSGANVLTF
cdr3_nt: TGTGCCTGGAAGAAATTAGCAGTGATGTCTGGGGCCAACGTCCTGACTTTC

j_call: TRBJ1-1
d_call: NA
v_call: TRBV6-5
clone_size: NA
cdr3_aa: CATWVGRNTEAFF
cdr3_nt: TGTGCCACCTGGGTGGGGCGGAACACTGAAGCTTTCTTT

j_call: TRBJ2-5
d_call: NA
v_call: TRBV20-1
clone_size: NA
cdr3_aa: CSARQQETQYF
cdr3_nt: TGCAGTGCTAGACAGCAAGAGACCCAGTACTTC

j_call: TRBJ1-6
d_call: TRBD1
v_call: TRBV25-1
clone_size: NA
cdr3_aa: CASSPPGQGGSPLHF
cdr3_nt: TGTGCCAGCAGTCCTCCGGGACAGGGTGGTTCACCCCTCCACTTT

j_call: TRBJ1-5
d_call: NA
v_call: TRBV3-1/TRBV3-2
clone_size: NA
cdr3_aa: CASSQETGDQPQHF
cdr3_nt: TGTGCCAGCAGCCAAGAAACAGGCGATCAGCCCCAGCATTTT

j_call: TRBJ1-3
d_call: NA
v_call: TRBV11-2
clone_size: NA
cdr3_aa: CASSTRKKGDRSSGNTIYF
cdr3_nt: TGTGCCAGCAGCACAAGGAAAAAGGGCGACAGGTCCTCTGGAAACACCATATATTTT

j_call: TRBJ1-1
d_call: NA
v_call: TRBV9
clone_size: NA
cdr3_aa: CASSVVNQGKNTEAFF
cdr3_nt: TGTGCCAGCAGCGTAGTCAACCAGGGAAAAAACACTGAAGCTTTCTTT

j_call: TRBJ1-2
d_call: TRBD1
v_call: TRBV5-4
clone_size: NA
cdr3_aa: CASSPGTGATTGGYTF
cdr3_nt: TGTGCCAGCAGCCCCGGGACAGGGGCAACCACAGGGGGCTACACCTTC

j_call: TRBJ1-5
d_call: NA
v_call: TRBV19
clone_size: NA
cdr3_aa: CASSTQEGQPQHF
cdr3_nt: TGTGCCAGTAGTACTCAGGAGGGACAGCCCCAGCATTTT

j_call: TRBJ2-3
d_call: TRBD2
v_call: TRBV7-8
clone_size: NA
cdr3_aa: CASSLTGGTQYF
cdr3_nt: TGTGCCAGCAGCCTTACGGGGGGAACGCAGTATTTT

j_call: TRBJ1-5
d_call: TRBD1
v_call: TRBV5-5
clone_size: NA
cdr3_aa: CASSWGQGPNQPQHF
cdr3_nt: TGTGCCAGCAGTTGGGGACAGGGACCCAATCAGCCCCAGCATTTT

j_call: TRBJ2-3
d_call: NA
v_call: TRBV5-1
clone_size: few
cdr3_aa: CASSLEGDLTDTQYF
cdr3_nt: TGCGCCAGCAGCTTAGAGGGGGACCTGACAGATACGCAGTATTTT

j_call: TRBJ2-1
d_call: NA
v_call: TRBV7-8
clone_size: once
cdr3_aa: CASSLAGQVYAEQFF
cdr3_nt: TGTGCCAGCAGCTTAGCGGGCCAGGTCTACGCTGAGCAGTTCTTC

j_call: TRBJ2-1
d_call: TRBD2
v_call: TRBV27
clone_size: NA
cdr3_aa: CASRPSRGGSMGSYNEQFF
cdr3_nt: TGTGCCAGCAGACCCTCGAGGGGCGGGAGTATGGGCTCCTACAATGAGCAGTTCTTC

j_call: TRBJ1-5
d_call: NA
v_call: TRBV7-9
clone_size: once
cdr3_aa: CASSLGEAASNQPQHF
cdr3_nt: TGTGCCAGCAGCCTCGGAGAGGCGGCTAGCAATCAGCCCCAGCATTTT

j_call: TRBJ1-3
d_call: NA
v_call: TRBV12-3/TRBV12-4
clone_size: NA
cdr3_aa: CASSLQSGNTIYF
cdr3_nt: TGTGCCAGCAGTTTACAGTCTGGAAACACCATATATTTT

j_call: TRBJ1-6
d_call: NA
v_call: TRBV19
clone_size: NA
cdr3_aa: CASSREDSPLHF
cdr3_nt: TGTGCCAGTAGCAGAGAGGATTCACCCCTCCACTTT

j_call: TRBJ1-6
d_call: TRBD1
v_call: TRBV4-1
clone_size: NA
cdr3_aa: CASSQASDRRNSPLHF
cdr3_nt: TGCGCCAGCAGCCAAGCCTCGGACAGGCGCAATTCACCCCTCCACTTT

j_call: TRBJ2-7
d_call: NA
v_call: TRBV20-1
clone_size: NA
cdr3_aa: CSASPASPTRSSYEQYF
cdr3_nt: TGCAGTGCTAGTCCCGCTAGCCCCACCAGGAGCTCCTACGAGCAGTACTTC

j_call: TRBJ1-2
d_call: TRBD1
v_call: TRBV4-3
clone_size: NA
cdr3_aa: CASSQGTGPYGYTF
cdr3_nt: TGCGCCAGCAGCCAAGGGACAGGACCCTATGGCTACACCTTC

j_call: TRBJ1-4
d_call: TRBD1
v_call: TRBV3-1/TRBV3-2
clone_size: NA
cdr3_aa: CASSQYRGQQKLFF
cdr3_nt: TGTGCCAGCAGCCAGTACAGGGGGCAGCAAAAACTGTTTTTT

j_call: TRBJ2-6
d_call: NA
v_call: TRBV27
clone_size: NA
cdr3_aa: CASSLSAGANVLTF
cdr3_nt: TGTGCCAGCAGTTTATCCGCTGGGGCCAACGTCCTGACTTTC

j_call: TRBJ1-6
d_call: TRBD1
v_call: TRBV6-5
clone_size: NA
cdr3_aa: CASSLKPGQGNSPLHF
cdr3_nt: TGTGCCAGCAGTTTAAAACCGGGACAGGGGAATTCACCCCTCCACTTT

j_call: TRBJ2-6
d_call: NA
v_call: TRBV6-5
clone_size: NA
cdr3_aa: CASSLEGAGANVLTF
cdr3_nt: TGTGCCAGCAGTTTAGAAGGGGCTGGGGCCAACGTCCTGACTTTC

j_call: TRBJ1-1
d_call: NA
v_call: TRBV6-4
clone_size: NA
cdr3_aa: CASSDAGVREAFF
cdr3_nt: TGTGCCAGCAGTGACGCAGGGGTTCGTGAAGCTTTCTTT

j_call: TRBJ1-2
d_call: TRBD1
v_call: TRBV27
clone_size: NA
cdr3_aa: CASSFIDRVAGYTF
cdr3_nt: TGTGCCAGCAGTTTCATAGACAGGGTTGCGGGCTACACCTTC

j_call: TRBJ1-2
d_call: TRBD1
v_call: TRBV10-3
clone_size: NA
cdr3_aa: CAISEGTANGYTF
cdr3_nt: TGTGCCATCAGTGAGGGGACAGCCAATGGCTACACCTTC

j_call: TRBJ1-6
d_call: NA
v_call: TRBV2
clone_size: NA
cdr3_aa: CASNPKLNSPLHF
cdr3_nt: TGTGCCAGCAATCCCAAACTTAATTCACCCCTCCACTTT

j_call: TRBJ1-1
d_call: NA
v_call: TRBV18
clone_size: NA
cdr3_aa: CASSPGQTEAFF
cdr3_nt: TGTGCCAGCTCACCGGGGCAGACTGAAGCTTTCTTT

j_call: TRBJ2-5
d_call: TRBD1
v_call: TRBV29-1
clone_size: NA
cdr3_aa: CSGDRAGETQYF
cdr3_nt: TGCAGCGGAGACAGGGCCGGAGAGACCCAGTACTTC

j_call: TRBJ1-3
d_call: NA
v_call: TRBV12-3/TRBV12-4
clone_size: NA
cdr3_aa: CASRVPGGNTIYF
cdr3_nt: TGTGCCAGCAGAGTCCCGGGGGGAAACACCATATATTTT

j_call: TRBJ2-5
d_call: TRBD1
v_call: TRBV28
clone_size: NA
cdr3_aa: CASGRGLETQYF
cdr3_nt: TGTGCCAGCGGCAGGGGGTTGGAGACCCAGTACTTC

j_call: TRBJ2-5
d_call: NA
v_call: TRBV15
clone_size: few
cdr3_aa: CATSRDIETQYF
cdr3_nt: TGTGCCACCAGCAGAGATATTGAGACCCAGTACTTC

j_call: TRBJ2-7
d_call: TRBD2
v_call: TRBV4-2
clone_size: NA
cdr3_aa: CASSQALGRDPHEQYF
cdr3_nt: TGTGCCAGCAGCCAGGCTCTAGGGAGGGATCCCCACGAGCAGTACTTC

j_call: TRBJ1-1
d_call: TRBD1
v_call: TRBV28
clone_size: few
cdr3_aa: CASSLGGAVAFF
cdr3_nt: TGTGCCAGCAGTCTAGGGGGCGCGGTAGCTTTCTTT

j_call: TRBJ1-2
d_call: TRBD1
v_call: TRBV11-1
clone_size: NA
cdr3_aa: CASSLPTGDYGYTF
cdr3_nt: TGTGCCAGCAGCTTACCGACAGGGGACTATGGCTACACCTTC

j_call: TRBJ2-7
d_call: NA
v_call: TRBV18
clone_size: few
cdr3_aa: CASHSGVSGFYEQYF
cdr3_nt: TGTGCCAGCCATTCGGGAGTCTCAGGCTTTTACGAGCAGTACTTC

j_call: TRBJ2-1
d_call: NA
v_call: TRBV28
clone_size: NA
cdr3_aa: CAIPEQVPFCEQFF
cdr3_nt: TGTGCCATCCCTGAACAGGTCCCCTTCTGTGAGCAGTTCTTC

j_call: TRBJ1-2
d_call: NA
v_call: TRBV6-5
clone_size: NA
cdr3_aa: CASTHTAGARGYTF
cdr3_nt: TGTGCCAGCACCCACACGGCGGGGGCGCGGGGCTACACCTTC

j_call: TRBJ2-5
d_call: TRBD2
v_call: TRBV28
clone_size: NA
cdr3_aa: CASSPIRLAGGQETQYF
cdr3_nt: TGTGCCAGCAGTCCCATCAGACTAGCGGGGGGCCAAGAGACCCAGTACTTC